The next 32 T cell receptor beta chains were all read from a single sample in a study of blood T cells in healthy people across ages. Primed by a sample-barcoded 5' primer and a J-beta primer mix, a second PCR proceeded for roughly 6 to 12 cycles. MiXCR, applied by TCRdb to the 5' RACE reads, yields one record per CDR3 protein. The table has about 680,000 distinct CDR3 sequences, roughly 49% seen once. Sequenced: blood. These receptor sequences come from a woman aged 55-70 years in good health.

This clonotype came up a few times. This chain joins TRBV12-3 or TRBV12-4 and TRBJ1-2; D gene unclear. V lost 5 bases and J 3 bases, leaving 7 bases between the germline ends. This CDR3 contains 12 residues. The CDR3 region has the DNA TGTGCCAGCAGTGCGTCGGACTATGGCTACACCTTC. This gives the protein CASSASDYGYTF.

This clonotype was counted once. The V and J genes are TRBV7-9 and TRBJ2-7; TRBD1 or TRBD2 may be the D gene (7 bases each). Germline values: CDR1 SEHNR, CDR2 FQNEAQ (reference sequence). The V end lost 5 bases, the J end lost 2 bases, and 19 bases lay between the germline ends. CDR3 length: 16 amino acids. CDR3 loop: CASSPSQGTTTYEQYF. In nucleotides, the CDR3 is TGTGCCAGCAGCCCGTCACAGGGGACTACTACCTACGAGCAGTACTTC. Using reference TRBV7-9 and TRBJ2-7 for the parts outside the CDR3, the full variable domain is DTGVSQNPRHKITKRGQNVTFRCDPISEHNRLYWYRQTLGQGPEFLTYFQNEAQLEKSRLLSDRFSAERPKGSFSTLEIQRTEQGDSAMYLCASSPSQGTTTYEQYFGPGTRLTVT.

V and J are TRBV20-1 and TRBJ2-3; D is undetermined. Germline CDR1 DFQATT, CDR2 SNEGSKA (reference sequence). This CDR3 spans 15 amino acids. V was pared by 3 bases and J by 2 bases, with 15 bases between. CDR3 protein: CSASLAGGNTDTQYF. The DNA of the CDR3 is TGCAGTGCTAGCCTGGCCGGTGGGAACACAGATACGCAGTATTTT.

The CDR3 bases are TGCAGTGCTAGCCTGACTAGCGGGAGACAAGATACGCAGTATTTT. Its translation: CSASLTSGRQDTQYF. V is TRBV20-1 and J is TRBJ2-3; 12 positions agree with TRBD2. CDR3 length: 15 amino acids. V dropped 3 bases and J dropped 5; count of bases not matched to a gene: 6. CDR1 and CDR2 (germline): DFQATT, SNEGSKA (reference sequence).

As concerns this clonotype: Since a much larger clone is just one base distant, this may be a read error. This rearrangement joins TRBV4-3 to TRBJ2-1; a possible D gene is TRBD1 (5 bases). The CDR3 is 15 residues long. Deletions cut 4 bases from V and 8 bases from J, with 18 bases between. CDR1 and CDR2 (germline): LGHNA, YSLEER. CDR3 bases: TGCGCCAGCAGCCCTCAGGGCGACTTTTATGATGAGCAGTTCTTC. Protein sequence: CASSPQGDFYDEQFF.

Here the CDR3 reads CSASGAWRDGGETQYF. The CDR3 coding sequence is TGCAGTGCTAGTGGGGCTTGGCGGGACGGTGGGGAGACCCAGTACTTC. V is TRBV20-1 and J is TRBJ2-5; TRBD2 might be the D (6 bases). Germline V lookup: CDR1 DFQATT, CDR2 SNEGSKA (reference sequence). The CDR3 has 16 amino acids. Trimming stripped 3 bases from V and 5 bases from J, with 22 bases between.

This clonotype was detected many times. The rearrangement joins TRBV3-1 to TRBJ1-2; D gene ambiguous. V dropped 5 bases and J dropped 1 base, with 11 bases sitting between them. Germline V gene sequence: CDR1 LGHDT, CDR2 YNNKEL (reference sequence). The CDR3 length is 14 residues. CDR3 protein: CASSETGRNYGYTF. CDR3 coding DNA: TGTGCCAGCAGCGAGACGGGCCGTAACTATGGCTACACCTTC.

The chain combines TRBV3-1 with TRBJ2-1; 7 bases line up with TRBD2. CDR3 length equals 16 residues. The ends lost 0 bases at V and 7 bases at J; junction bases unmatched: 9. Per the germline V gene, CDR1 is LGHDT and CDR2 is YNNKEL (reference sequence). CDR3 loop: CASSQDRTSGGNEQFF. As DNA, the CDR3 is TGTGCCAGCAGCCAAGATCGGACTAGTGGGGGGAATGAGCAGTTCTTC.

For the CDR3, the DNA is TGCGCCAGCAGGGCCTTACAGGGGGGCGATGAGCAGTTCTTC. This codes for CASRALQGGDEQFF. The chain uses TRBV5-1 and TRBJ2-1; 8 positions match TRBD1. Per germline, CDR1 SGHRS and CDR2 YFSETQ. This CDR3 has 14 residues. J lost 8 bases, V lost 5 bases, and 9 bases had no gene match.

This clonotype was seen more than once but under ten times. As DNA, the CDR3 is TGTGCCTGGAGTATCTCAGGGGGCTATGGCTACACCTTC. Its protein is CAWSISGGYGYTF. This chain connects TRBV30 to TRBJ1-2; 7 bases align to TRBD1. Germline V gene sequence: CDR1 GTSNPN, CDR2 SVGIG (reference sequence). The CDR3 loop spans 13 amino acids. The J segment lost 4 bases and the V segment lost 2 bases, leaving 4 bases of the junction unmatched.

As to this clonotype: This may be a read error: a much more frequent sequence differs by one nucleotide. This chain uses TRBV29-1 with TRBJ1-2; D is unresolved. The V gene's germline CDR1 is SQVTM and CDR2 ANQGSEA. V lost 1 base and J lost 4, with 1 base in between. The CDR3 sequence is 10 residues long. CDR3 amino acids: CSVEGYGYTF. For the CDR3, the DNA is TGCAGCGTTGAAGGCTATGGCTACACCTTC.

The chain is built from TRBV20-1 and TRBJ1-6; no definite D call. The CDR3 is 13 amino acids. The V and J ends lost 3 bases and 8 bases respectively, with 11 bases between them. Looked up from germline, CDR1 is DFQATT and CDR2 is SNEGSKA (reference sequence). DNA of the CDR3: TGCAGTGCTAGTACAGACTCTTATTCACCCCTCCACTTT. It specifies CSASTDSYSPLHF.

The sample holds a few counts of this clonotype. V and J are TRBV5-1 and TRBJ2-3, with TRBD2 matching 8 bases. V trimming: 6 bases; J trimming: 0 bases; junction bases outside the gene matches: 6. CDR3 length: 15 amino acids. CDR1 is SGHRS, CDR2 YFSETQ, per germline. The CDR3 sequence: CASTPGGTSTDTQYF. The CDR3, as DNA: TGCGCCAGCACGCCGGGGGGGACAAGCACAGATACGCAGTATTTT.

This clonotype was found a few times. The chain joins TRBV3-1 to TRBJ2-1; the D gene could be TRBD1 or TRBD2 (6 bases each). Looked up from germline, CDR1 is LGHDT and CDR2 is YNNKEL (reference sequence). The ends were cut back, 7 bases at V and 11 bases at J, with 18 bases in the middle. The CDR3 sequence is 13 residues long. The CDR3 reads CASTHLGGRKQFF. Written as DNA, the CDR3 is TGTGCCAGCACCCACTTGGGGGGCCGAAAGCAGTTCTTC.

CDR3 in amino acids: CSVLLAGRADTQYF. CDR3 in DNA: TGCAGCGTTCTTCTAGCGGGACGGGCAGATACGCAGTATTTT. The chain recombines TRBV29-1 with TRBJ2-3, with TRBD2 matching over 9 bases. The ends lost 5 bases at V and 4 bases at J; junction bases unmatched: 7. Germline V gene data show CDR1 as SQVTM and CDR2 as ANQGSEA. This CDR3 comprises 14 residues.

The chain couples TRBV11-2 to TRBJ2-7, with D possibly being TRBD1 (5 bases). Germline CDR1 is SGHAT and CDR2 is FQNNGV. V gave up 1 base and J gave up 10 bases, with 20 bases separating them. This CDR3 is built from 15 residues. CDR3 nucleotides: TGTGCCAGCAGCTTAGGAACAGGAGTTGGAGAGGCCCAGTACTTC. Its translation: CASSLGTGVGEAQYF.

The V call is TRBV13, the J call TRBJ2-6; D unclear. V gave up 3 bases and J gave up 12 bases, with 12 bases separating them. The CDR3 is 13 amino acids. Germline V gives CDR1 PRHDT, CDR2 FYEKMQ (reference sequence). CDR3 amino acids: CASSFVAAPVLTF. The CDR3 DNA is TGTGCCAGCAGCTTCGTTGCGGCGCCCGTCCTGACTTTC.

V gene TRBV7-2 combines with J gene TRBJ1-6, with D uncertain. The CDR3 length is 12 residues. Trimming removed 5 bases from V and 10 bases from J, with 9 bases in between. Germline V gives CDR1 SGHTA, CDR2 FQGNSA. The DNA of the CDR3 is TGTGCCAGCAGCCGTGATCGGTCACCCCTCCACTTT. Its protein product is CASSRDRSPLHF.

This clonotype was counted only a few times. This chain uses TRBV15 with TRBJ2-5; a possible D gene is TRBD1 (5 bases). The CDR3 runs 16 residues. Trimming removed 0 bases at V and 3 bases at J, with 14 bases between. CDR1 is LNHNV, CDR2 YYDKDF, per germline (reference sequence). The CDR3, as DNA: TGTGCCACCAGCAGAGATTTATCCGACAGTAAAGAGACCCAGTACTTC. Amino acids: CATSRDLSDSKETQYF.

This clonotype was counted a few times. The CDR3 region is CAWSGSGRAGSHEQYF. CDR3 sequence (DNA): TGTGCCTGGAGTGGTAGCGGGAGGGCCGGGTCCCACGAGCAGTACTTC. V gene TRBV30 combines with J gene TRBJ2-7; 11 bases are a match to TRBD2. CDR3 size: 16 residues. CDR1 and CDR2 (germline): GTSNPN, SVGIG (reference sequence). Trimming at V came to 1 base and at J to 5 bases, leaving 10 bases not matched to a gene.

This rearrangement joins TRBV29-1 to TRBJ1-1; TRBD1 is a possible D gene (5 bases). The CDR3 runs 13 residues. The V and J ends lost 3 bases and 4 bases respectively, with 12 bases between them. Germline V gene sequence: CDR1 SQVTM, CDR2 ANQGSEA. The CDR3 loop reads CSVDYGGGTEAFF. Here the CDR3 DNA reads TGCAGCGTTGACTACGGGGGAGGCACTGAAGCTTTCTTT.

This chain uses TRBV20-1 with TRBJ2-1; 13 bases are a match to TRBD2. V lost 5 bases and J lost 7; bases outside the gene matches: 11. This CDR3 contains 16 residues. Germline CDR1 and CDR2: DFQATT and SNEGSKA (reference sequence). The CDR3 bases are TGCAGTGCTCCCCACGGACTAGCGGGAGTTGGTAATGAGCAGTTCTTC. It yields the protein CSAPHGLAGVGNEQFF.

This chain connects TRBV15 to TRBJ2-1; no definite D call. The V and J ends lost 3 bases and 0 bases respectively, with 12 bases between them. This CDR3 is 16 amino acids long. The germline V gene encodes CDR1 LNHNV and CDR2 YYDKDF (reference sequence). The CDR3 loop is CATSSLRTGSYNEQFF. The CDR3 DNA is TGTGCCACCAGCAGCCTCCGGACGGGCTCCTACAATGAGCAGTTCTTC.

This clonotype has at least ten counts. This chain uses TRBV5-1 with TRBJ2-7, with 7 bases fitting TRBD1. Germline trimming cut 3 bases from V and 3 bases from J; bases unmatched to any gene: 6. This CDR3 is built from 14 residues. Germline V gene lookup returns CDR1 SGHRS and CDR2 YFSETQ. The CDR3 protein is CASSYTTGDYEQYF. For the CDR3, the DNA is TGCGCCAGCAGCTATACTACAGGGGACTACGAGCAGTACTTC.

This clonotype was seen more than once but under ten times. This chain uses TRBV25-1 with TRBJ2-7, with TRBD1 identical over 7 bases. After removal of 8 bases from V and 2 bases from J, the junction contained 6 bases not matched to a gene. Germline values: CDR1 MGHDK, CDR2 SYGVNS. The CDR3 runs 13 residues. CDR3: CASAKQGTYEQYF. CDR3 coding DNA: TGTGCCAGCGCTAAACAGGGGACCTACGAGCAGTACTTC.

The chain combines TRBV20-1 with TRBJ2-4; either TRBD1 or TRBD2 may supply D (5 bases each). Germline values: CDR1 DFQATT, CDR2 SNEGSKA (reference sequence). This CDR3 has 14 residues. Trimming pared 6 bases from V and 3 bases from J, leaving 15 bases between. Here the CDR3 DNA reads TGCAGTGCGGGGGACCGTTGGGGCAAAAACATTCAGTACTTC. Protein sequence: CSAGDRWGKNIQYF.

Remarks on this clonotype: The junction departs from the called germline gene at one end, perhaps through a read error. This chain connects TRBV7-2 to TRBJ2-4, with 11 bases identical to TRBD2. Looked up from germline, CDR1 is SGHTA and CDR2 is FQGNSA. The CDR3 totals 14 residues. The CDR3 DNA follows: TGTGCCAGCATCTTAGCGGGAGGGAAAAACATTCAGTACTTC. Protein: CASILAGGKNIQYF.

This clonotype was seen a handful of times. This chain joins TRBV6-1 and TRBJ1-2; the match to TRBD1 covers 8 bases. This CDR3 is 16 amino acids long. Per the germline V gene, CDR1 is MNHNS and CDR2 is SASEGT. The V and J ends lost 1 base and 7 bases, in that order; junction bases with no gene match: 11. Here the CDR3 DNA reads TGTGCCAGCAGTGAAGTCATGGACAGGGTATCTGGTGGCTACACCTTC. Its protein product is CASSEVMDRVSGGYTF.

The chain is built from TRBV5-5 and TRBJ2-5; D ambiguous. The germline CDR1 and CDR2 sequences are SGHKS and YYEKEE (reference sequence). This CDR3 comprises 13 residues. V lost 2 bases and J 1 base, leaving 6 bases between the germline ends. CDR3 amino acids: CASSFSSQETQYF. CDR3 nucleotides: TGTGCCAGCAGCTTCTCTAGCCAAGAGACCCAGTACTTC.

J is TRBJ2-2 and V is TRBV9; no clear D. Germline V gene lookup returns CDR1 SGDLS and CDR2 YYNGEE. V shed 4 bases and J shed 2 bases, with 6 bases lying between them. The CDR3 covers 13 residues. The CDR3 spells CASSIPNTGELFF. Written as DNA, the CDR3 is TGTGCCAGCAGCATCCCAAACACCGGGGAGCTGTTTTTT.

This clonotype was seen more than once but under ten times. The J gene is TRBJ2-3, the V gene TRBV7-9; D is perhaps TRBD1 (6 bases). This CDR3 region has 15 residues. V was clipped by 2 bases and J by 1 base, with 10 bases between them. The germline V gene encodes CDR1 SEHNR and CDR2 FQNEAQ (reference sequence). Here the CDR3 reads CASSLTGIRTDTQYF. In DNA form, the CDR3 reads TGTGCCAGCAGCTTAACAGGGATACGCACAGATACGCAGTATTTT.

The rearrangement uses TRBV10-3 and TRBJ1-2; D remains unclear. CDR3 length: 13 residues. The germline gives CDR1 ENHRY, CDR2 SYGVKD. Between the trimmed V and J ends, which lost 4 bases and 8 bases, there was a span of 14 bases. CDR3 sequence: CAISGAREKGYTF. In nucleotides, the CDR3 is TGTGCCATCAGTGGAGCTAGGGAGAAAGGCTACACCTTC.